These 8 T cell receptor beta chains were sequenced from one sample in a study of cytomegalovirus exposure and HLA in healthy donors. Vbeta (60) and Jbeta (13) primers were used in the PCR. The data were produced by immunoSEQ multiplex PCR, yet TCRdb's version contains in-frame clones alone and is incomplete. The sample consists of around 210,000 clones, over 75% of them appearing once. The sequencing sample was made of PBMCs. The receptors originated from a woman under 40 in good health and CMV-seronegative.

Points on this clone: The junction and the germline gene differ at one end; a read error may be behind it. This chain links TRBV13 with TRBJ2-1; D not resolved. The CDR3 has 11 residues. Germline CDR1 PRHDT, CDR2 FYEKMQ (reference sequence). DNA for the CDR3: TGTGCCAGCAGCTCCTATAATGAGCAGTTCTTC. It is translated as CASSSYNEQFF.

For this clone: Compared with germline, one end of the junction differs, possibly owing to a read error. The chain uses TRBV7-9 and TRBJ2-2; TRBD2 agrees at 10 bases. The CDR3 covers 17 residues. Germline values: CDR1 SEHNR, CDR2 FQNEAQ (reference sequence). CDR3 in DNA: TGTTCCAGCAGCTCCAGCGGGGGGGGCCTGGGCACCGGGGAGCTGTTTTTT. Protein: CSSSSSGGGLGTGELFF.

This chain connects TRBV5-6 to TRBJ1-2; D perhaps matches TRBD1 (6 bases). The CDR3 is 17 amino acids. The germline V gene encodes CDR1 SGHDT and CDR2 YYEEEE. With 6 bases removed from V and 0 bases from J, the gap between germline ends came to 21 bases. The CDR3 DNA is TGTGCCAGCATCGACAGGTACCGCGTCTCCTCTAACTATGGCTACACCTTC. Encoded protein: CASIDRYRVSSNYGYTF.

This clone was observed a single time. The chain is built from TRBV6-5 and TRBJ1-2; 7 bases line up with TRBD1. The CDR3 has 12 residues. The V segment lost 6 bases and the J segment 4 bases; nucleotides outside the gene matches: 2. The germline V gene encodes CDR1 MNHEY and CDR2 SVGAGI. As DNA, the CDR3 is TGTGCCAGCAGAAGGGACAGCTATGGCTACACCTTC. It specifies CASRRDSYGYTF.

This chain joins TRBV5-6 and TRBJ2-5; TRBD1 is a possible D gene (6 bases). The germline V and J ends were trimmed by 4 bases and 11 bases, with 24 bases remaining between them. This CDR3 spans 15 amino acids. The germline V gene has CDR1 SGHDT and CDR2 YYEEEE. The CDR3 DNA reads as TGTGCCAGCAGCACCCTACAAGACGGGACAATGGAGCAGTACTTC. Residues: CASSTLQDGTMEQYF.

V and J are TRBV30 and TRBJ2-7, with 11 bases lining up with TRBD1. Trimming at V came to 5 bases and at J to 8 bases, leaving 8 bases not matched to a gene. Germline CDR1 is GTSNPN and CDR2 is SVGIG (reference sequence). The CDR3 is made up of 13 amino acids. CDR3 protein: CAWDIGDRGKQYF. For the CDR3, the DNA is TGTGCCTGGGATATAGGGGACAGGGGGAAGCAGTACTTC.

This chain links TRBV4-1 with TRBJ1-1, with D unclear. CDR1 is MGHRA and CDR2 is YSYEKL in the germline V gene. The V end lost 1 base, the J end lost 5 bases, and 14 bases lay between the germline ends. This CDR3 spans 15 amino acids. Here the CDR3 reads CASSQASGMWTEAFF. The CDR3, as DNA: TGCGCCAGCAGCCAAGCTTCCGGGATGTGGACTGAAGCTTTCTTT.

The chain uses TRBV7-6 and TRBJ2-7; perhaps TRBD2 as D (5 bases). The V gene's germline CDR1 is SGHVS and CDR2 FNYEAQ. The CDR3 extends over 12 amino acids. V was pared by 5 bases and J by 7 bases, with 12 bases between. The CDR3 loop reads CASSLPGEEQYF. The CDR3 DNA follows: TGTGCCAGCAGCCTCCCTGGGGAGGAGCAGTACTTC.